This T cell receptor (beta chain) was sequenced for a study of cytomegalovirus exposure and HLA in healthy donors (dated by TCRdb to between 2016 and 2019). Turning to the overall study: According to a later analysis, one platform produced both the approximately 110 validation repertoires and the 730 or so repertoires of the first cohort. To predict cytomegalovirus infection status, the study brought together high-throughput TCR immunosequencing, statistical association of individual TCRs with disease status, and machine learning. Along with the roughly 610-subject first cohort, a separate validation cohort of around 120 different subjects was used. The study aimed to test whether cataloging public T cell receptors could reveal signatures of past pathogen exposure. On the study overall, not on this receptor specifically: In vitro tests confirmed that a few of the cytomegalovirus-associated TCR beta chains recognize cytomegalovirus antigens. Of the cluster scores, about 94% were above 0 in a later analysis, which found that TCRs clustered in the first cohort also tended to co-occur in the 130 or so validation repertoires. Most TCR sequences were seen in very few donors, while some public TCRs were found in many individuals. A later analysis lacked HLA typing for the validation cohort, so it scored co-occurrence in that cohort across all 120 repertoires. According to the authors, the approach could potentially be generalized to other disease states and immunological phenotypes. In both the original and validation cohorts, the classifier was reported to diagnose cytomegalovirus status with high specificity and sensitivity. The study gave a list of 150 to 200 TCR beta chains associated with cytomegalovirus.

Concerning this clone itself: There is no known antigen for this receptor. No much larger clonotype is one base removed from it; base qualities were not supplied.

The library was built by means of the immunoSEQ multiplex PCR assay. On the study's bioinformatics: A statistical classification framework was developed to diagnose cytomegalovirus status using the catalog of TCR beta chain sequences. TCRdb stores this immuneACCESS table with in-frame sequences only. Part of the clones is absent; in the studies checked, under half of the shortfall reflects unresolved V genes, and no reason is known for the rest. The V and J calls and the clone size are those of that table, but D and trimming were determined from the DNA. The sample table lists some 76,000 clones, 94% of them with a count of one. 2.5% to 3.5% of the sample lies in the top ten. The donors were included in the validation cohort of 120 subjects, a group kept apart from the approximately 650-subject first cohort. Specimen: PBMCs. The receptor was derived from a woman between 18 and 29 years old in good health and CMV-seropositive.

The CDR3 reads as follows: CASSLDSTATNEKLFF. The DNA reads TGCGCCAGCAGCTTGGACTCGACAGCAACTAATGAAAAACTGTTTTTT. The chain is assembled from TRBV5-1 and TRBJ1-4; TRBD1 is a possible D gene, resting on 5 matching bases. Trimming takes 0 bases from V and 0 bases from J, and the germline ends sit 9 bases apart. Measured from the cysteine to the phenylalanine, the CDR3 is 16 residues long. Only the CDR3 part of the read is kept: 48 bases, read in frame from the first base. CDR1 is given as SGHRS and CDR2 as YFSETQ, both from the germline V gene.